This entry concerns a single TCR beta chain. There are a few counts of this clonotype. Its antigen remains unidentified. No base-level quality is on record; no much larger clone is a single base apart. The source of the sample is a study of T cells after yellow fever vaccination (dated by TCRdb to about 2019). Study-level background: Libraries from fractions with low cell numbers were prepared with the SMART-Seq v4 Ultra Low Input RNA kit. To track T-cell clones before and after primary and booster YFV17D yellow fever vaccination, bulk TCR alpha and beta repertoires were sequenced longitudinally. The cohort comprised two healthy male donors, one aged 18 to 30 and one aged 30 to 40 years. Blood was drawn at multiple timepoints before and after primary and secondary immunization, with bulk PBMC replicates and cell subsets isolated.

The full study reports these points: A small share of clonotypes occurred in both CD4 and CD8 compartments, likely arising from convergent recombination. Only a couple of donors were included in the study, so the extent to which the findings can be generalized is limited. FACS-sorted repertoires could contain abundant contaminating clonotypes from the bulk population, so computational filtering was required. After the booster, most of the clones that had expanded following primary vaccination were detected again (roughly 96% of CD4 and roughly 88% of CD8), which suggests that memory was broadly maintained. Compared with the primary T-cell response, the secondary T-cell response was faster but weaker, reaching its peak on day 5 rather than on day 15.

The data were produced on an Illumina NovaSeq 6000. TCR cDNA was synthesized by 5'RACE template switching, which introduced a universal primer site and unique molecular identifiers. Priming of cDNA synthesis was performed from both the TCR alpha and TCR beta constant segments. Library amplification used two PCR steps, and the second PCR step added sample barcodes and sequencing adapters. Sequencing of libraries was done on Illumina HiSeq 2500 (2x100 bp) or NovaSeq (2x150 bp). Per the original workflow: MIGEC handled demultiplexing of reads and collapsing into UMI consensus sequences, while MiXCR performed V(D)J alignment. Clonotypes responding to the vaccine were identified with edgeR on replicate PBMC samples, with the criteria of FDR below 0.01 and a log2 fold change above 5 up to day 15. Each bulk clonotype was labeled CD4 or CD8 based on which sequenced repertoire, CD4 or CD8, contained the clonotype at higher abundance. TCRdb applied fastp at Q25 and MiXCR to the public reads, then kept only in-frame beta chains. Every entry covers one CDR3 protein and lists the most common genes and DNA from its rows. The V and J calls, along with clone size, are taken from TCRdb and not from the paper's own processing. For this sample the table gives some 350,000 distinct CDR3 sequences, of which 4% were detected only once. Jointly, the top ten make up 20% to 25% of the sample.

The treatment or condition label, as the study defines it: live attenuated yellow fever vaccine strain. At every blood-draw timepoint, two biological replicates of bulk PBMCs were collected. A standard Ficoll-Paque protocol was used to isolate PBMCs from peripheral blood. TriZol was used to extract RNA from bulk PBMCs, from CD4 and CD8 fractions, and from dextramer-positive and dextramer-negative fractions. The sequencing used PBMCs, collected 5 days after the yellow fever booster vaccination. The sequence derives from a man aged 18-30 years who received the YFV17D yellow fever vaccine.

The CDR3 reads as follows: CASSLEGAPYGYTF. The DNA sequence is TGTGCCAGCAGCTTAGAGGGGGCGCCTTATGGCTACACCTTC. The chain joins TRBV7-9 to TRBJ1-2; a stretch of 7 junction bases matches TRBD1. From the cysteine up to the phenylalanine, the CDR3 has a length of 14 residues. Of all the DNA, just the CDR3 is kept, 42 bases in frame from base 1. CDR1 is given as SEHNR and CDR2 as FQNEAQ, both from the germline V gene (reference sequence). V loses 1 base at its end and J loses 5 bases; junction bases beyond the gene matches: 4.